This T cell receptor (beta chain) came from a study of blood T cell repertoires in COVID-19. Study background: T cells, B-cell-depleted T cells, or PBMCs provided the cDNA or gDNA that served as material.

In the original analysis: Reference gene primer amplification gave estimated nucleated cell counts. Only in-frame clones appear in the TCRdb table, and some are missing; sequencing was by immunoSEQ multiplex PCR. D and trimming come from the DNA, and the V and J calls and clone size come from that table. Found here are more than 150,000 clones, 75% to 85% of them singletons; the top ten hold 12%. During active infection, Seattle patients enrolled and were then monitored through disease. The clonotype originates from a woman aged 80 or over with COVID-19, enrolled during active disease. Material for sequencing was peripheral blood.

The CDR3 spells CASNRIGGGNQPQHF. The CDR3, as DNA: TGTGCCAGCAACCGGATCGGCGGGGGCAATCAGCCCCAGCATTTT. The chain combines TRBV28 with TRBJ1-5; unclear D gene. The V gene's germline CDR1 is MDHEN and CDR2 SYDVKM. The V gene lost 7 bases and the J gene lost 2 bases, with 15 bases spanning the gap. The CDR3 totals 15 residues.